The entry below gives a single T cell receptor beta chain sequence along with its context. Its matching antigen is unknown. Per the germline V gene, CDR1 is LNHDA and CDR2 is SQIVND (reference sequence). Trimming left V 5 bases short and J 0 bases short, with 11 bases between. The CDR3 has 16 residues. Prior to sequencing, the ViraFEST assay stimulated PBMC with viral peptide pools, which expanded the antigen-specific CD4+ T cells. After around ten days in culture, the CD4+ T cells were isolated. This individual contracted SARS-CoV-2 between March and December 2020, as verified by PCR. Peptides at 8.5 to 10 ug/ml and IL-2 at 10 IU/ml were added to around 2 million PBMC per well. TCRdb's table, derived via immunoSEQ multiplex PCR, lists solely in-frame clones and lacks some. The sample includes roughly 57,000 clones, about 77% of them seen just once. This sample is drawn from a study of vaccination effects on CD4 cells after COVID-19.

The clonotype comes from a human donor who had a prior SARS-CoV-2 infection. Sequenced here: CD4+ T cells from PBMCs cultured with HIV peptides, sampled before COVID-19 vaccination. The subset here: HIV-1 Nef peptide pool negative control/reference culture. The rearrangement links TRBV19 to TRBJ1-6, with a tentative D call TRBD1 (5 bases). The CDR3 bases are TGTGCCAGTAGTCGACGACAGAGCTCCTATAATTCACCCCTCCACTTT. Its translation is CASSRRQSSYNSPLHF.